The source of this T cell receptor beta chain is a study of OX40 agonist ivuxolimab in advanced cancers. Produced via immunoSEQ multiplex PCR; TCRdb's table is partial and in-frame only. This sample has approximately 22,000 clones, with 80% to 90% found just once. Trimming removed 6 bases at V and 10 bases at J, with 16 bases between. CDR1 is SEHNR, CDR2 FQNEAQ, per germline (reference sequence). The CDR3 covers 14 residues. The sequences come from CD4+ or CD8+ T cells sorted from blood, collected in a trial of the OX40 agonist ivuxolimab. The TCR comes from an adult with an advanced solid tumor such as melanoma, head and neck, liver or kidney cancer. The chain is built from TRBV7-9 and TRBJ1-6, with D possibly matching TRBD1 (6 bases). CDR3 nucleotides: TGTGCCAGCAGTCACGACAGGCCCACATCACCCCTCCACTTT. Translated: CASSHDRPTSPLHF.